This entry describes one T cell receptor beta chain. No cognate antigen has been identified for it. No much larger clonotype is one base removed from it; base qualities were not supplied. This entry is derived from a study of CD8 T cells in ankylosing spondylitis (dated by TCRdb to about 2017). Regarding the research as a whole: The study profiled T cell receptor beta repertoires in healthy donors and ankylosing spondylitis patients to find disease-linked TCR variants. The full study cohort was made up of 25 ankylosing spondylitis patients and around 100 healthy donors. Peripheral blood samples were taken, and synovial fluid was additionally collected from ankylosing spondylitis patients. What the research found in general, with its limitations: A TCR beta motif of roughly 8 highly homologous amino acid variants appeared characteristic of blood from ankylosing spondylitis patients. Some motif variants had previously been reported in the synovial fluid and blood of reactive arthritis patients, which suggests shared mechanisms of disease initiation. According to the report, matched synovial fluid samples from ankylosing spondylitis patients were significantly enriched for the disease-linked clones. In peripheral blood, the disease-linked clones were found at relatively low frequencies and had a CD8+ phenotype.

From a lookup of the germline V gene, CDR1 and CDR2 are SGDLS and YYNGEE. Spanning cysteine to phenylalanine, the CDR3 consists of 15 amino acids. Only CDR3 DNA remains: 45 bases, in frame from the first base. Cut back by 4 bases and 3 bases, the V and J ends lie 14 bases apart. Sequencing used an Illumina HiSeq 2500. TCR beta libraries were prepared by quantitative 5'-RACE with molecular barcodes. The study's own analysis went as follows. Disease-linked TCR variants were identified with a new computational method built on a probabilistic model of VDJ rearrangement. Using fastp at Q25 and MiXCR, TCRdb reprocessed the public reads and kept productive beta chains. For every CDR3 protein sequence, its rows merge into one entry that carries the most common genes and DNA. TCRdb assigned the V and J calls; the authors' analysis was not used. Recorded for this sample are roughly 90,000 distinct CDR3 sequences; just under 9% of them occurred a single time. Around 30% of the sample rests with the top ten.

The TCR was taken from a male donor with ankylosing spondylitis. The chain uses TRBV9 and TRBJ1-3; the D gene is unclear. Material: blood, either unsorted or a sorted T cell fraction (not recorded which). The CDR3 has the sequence CASSPPLYGGNTIYF. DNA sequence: TGTGCCAGCAGCCCCCCTTTATACGGTGGAAACACCATATATTTT.